Each of the 10 T cell receptor beta chains below was sequenced from the same sample in a study of human T cells and chemical hapten exposure. Time point noted: patch test 2, 6 weeks after DPC sensitization. Treatment noted: therapeutic diphenylcyclopropenone sensitization with weekly scalp DPC. TCRdb itself ran the RACE reads through MiXCR, one entry per CDR3 protein. The profile shows around 42,000 distinct CDR3 sequences, roughly 3.3% of them singletons. The sample in question was whole blood, obtained in connection with sensitization to the hapten diphenylcyclopropenone (DPC). The receptor set was obtained from a man aged 35 to 55 with alopecia areata. Some clones in this sample may be carry-over from other donors' samples.

The rearrangement links TRBV6-1 to TRBJ1-2; the D is unclear. This CDR3 comprises 12 residues. Germline lookup yields CDR1 MNHNS and CDR2 SASEGT. The ends were cut back, 0 bases at V and 4 bases at J, with 3 bases in the middle. The CDR3 DNA is TGTGCCAGCAGTGAAGCAGGCTATGGCTACACCTTC. It specifies CASSEAGYGYTF.

J is TRBJ2-7 and V is TRBV20-1, with D maybe TRBD1 (5 bases). Trimming shortened V by 6 bases and J by 7 bases, and 19 bases separated the two germline ends. CDR3 length: 13 amino acids. Germline V gives CDR1 DFQATT, CDR2 SNEGSKA (reference sequence). The CDR3 region is CSAVQDPAGEQYF. CDR3 coding DNA: TGCAGTGCCGTGCAGGACCCTGCAGGGGAGCAGTACTTC.

Many counts were recorded for this clonotype. The V gene is TRBV9, the J gene TRBJ2-3, with 10 nucleotides matching TRBD2. This CDR3 has 15 residues. V gave up 4 bases and J gave up 4 bases; unmatched junction bases: 6. Germline CDR1 SGDLS, CDR2 YYNGEE. CDR3 amino acids: CASSLLAGVSDTQYF. The CDR3 nucleotides are TGTGCCAGCAGCCTGCTAGCGGGAGTATCAGATACGCAGTATTTT.

The table lists this clonotype with many counts. The gene calls are TRBV18 and TRBJ1-5, with a weak D call TRBD1 (5 bases). The CDR3 spans 14 residues. Germline lookup yields CDR1 KGHSH and CDR2 LQKENI. Trimming stripped 6 bases from V and 1 base from J, with 10 bases between. CDR3 nucleotide sequence: TGTGCCAGCTCGCCGGGACGGAGCAATCAGCCCCAGCATTTT. Amino acid sequence: CASSPGRSNQPQHF. The whole variable domain, filled in from reference TRBV18 and TRBJ1-5, reads NAGVMQNPRHLVRRRGQEARLRCSPMKGHSHVYWYRQLPEEGLKFMVYLQKENIIDESGMPKERFSAEFPKEGPSILRIQQVVRGDSAAYFCASSPGRSNQPQHFGDGTRLSIL.

The chain has TRBV5-4 and TRBJ2-1, with 10 bases aligning to TRBD1. This CDR3 spans 15 amino acids. Germline V gene data show CDR1 as SGHNT and CDR2 as YYREEE (reference sequence). V lost 3 bases and J lost 7; bases outside the gene matches: 7. In DNA form, the CDR3 reads TGTGCCAGCAGCTCCCGGGACAGGGGATCTAATGAGCAGTTCTTC. Amino acid sequence: CASSSRDRGSNEQFF.

This clonotype came up many times. V is TRBV6-5 and J is TRBJ2-7; perhaps D is TRBD1 or TRBD2 (5 bases each). CDR1 MNHEY and CDR2 SVGAGI come from the germline V gene. Trimming cost V 3 bases and J 6 bases, with 6 bases left between them. The CDR3 totals 11 residues. This CDR3 is CASSYGGEQYF. For the CDR3, the DNA is TGTGCCAGCAGTTATGGGGGCGAGCAGTACTTC.

A note on this clonotype: An end of the junction does not agree with germline; a read error may underlie this. The chain has TRBV6-1 and TRBJ1-6; maybe TRBD1 (6 bases). This CDR3 is built from 15 residues. From germline, CDR1 is MNHNS and CDR2 SASEGT. The CDR3 protein is CASSDQGYYNSLLHF. The CDR3 nucleotides are TGTGCCAGCAGTGATCAGGGGTACTATAATTCACTCCTCCACTTT.

The genes are TRBV10-3 and TRBJ1-6; D is perhaps TRBD1 (6 bases). Germline assignment: CDR1 ENHRY and CDR2 SYGVKD. V was cut by 6 bases and J by 0 bases, with 12 bases left in between. The CDR3 consists of 16 residues. CDR3 sequence: CAIRQDSSSYNSPLHF. The DNA of the CDR3 is TGTGCCATCAGACAGGACAGCAGCTCCTATAATTCACCCCTCCACTTT.

This clonotype was detected ten times or more. V is TRBV28 and J is TRBJ1-5, with 8 bases fitting TRBD1. Germline-derived CDR1 and CDR2 are MDHEN and SYDVKM. The CDR3 has 20 amino acids. V shed 6 bases, J shed 0 bases, and the junction held 19 bases outside the gene matches. For the CDR3, the DNA is TGTGCCAGCAGCACCACCCGGGACAGGTCCCAAATCTATAGCAATCAGCCCCAGCATTTT. It is translated as CASSTTRDRSQIYSNQPQHF. Variable domain in full (rest from reference TRBV28 and TRBJ1-5): DVKVTQSSRYLVKRTGEKVFLECVQDMDHENMFWYRQDPGLGLRLIYFSYDVKMKEKGDIPEGYSVSREKKERFSLILESASTNQTSMYLCASSTTRDRSQIYSNQPQHFGDGTRLSIL.

This clonotype was recorded many times. In nucleotides, the CDR3 is TGCGCCAGCAGCTTCGTCCAAAATGAGCAGTTCTTC. It encodes CASSFVQNEQFF. This chain links TRBV5-1 with TRBJ2-1; D ambiguous. The V gene lost 2 bases and the J gene lost 7 bases, with 7 bases spanning the gap. The CDR3 has 12 amino acids. The V gene's germline CDR1 is SGHRS and CDR2 YFSETQ.